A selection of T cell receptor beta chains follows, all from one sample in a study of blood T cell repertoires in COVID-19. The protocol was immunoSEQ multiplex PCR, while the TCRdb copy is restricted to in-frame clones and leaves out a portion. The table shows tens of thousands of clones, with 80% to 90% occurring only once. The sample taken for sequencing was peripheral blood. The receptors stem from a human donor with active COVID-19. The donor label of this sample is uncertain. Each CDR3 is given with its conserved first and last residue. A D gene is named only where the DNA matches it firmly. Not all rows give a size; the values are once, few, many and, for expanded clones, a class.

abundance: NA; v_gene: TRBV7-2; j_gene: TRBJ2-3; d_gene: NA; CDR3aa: CASSLLGVKGNFFTDTQYF; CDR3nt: TGTGCCAGCAGCTTATTAGGGGTGAAGGGCAACTTCTTCACAGATACGCAGTATTTT
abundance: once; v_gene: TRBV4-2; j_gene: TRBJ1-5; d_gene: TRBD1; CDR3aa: CASSQTDREGQPQHF; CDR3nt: TGTGCCAGCAGCCAAACGGACAGGGAGGGTCAGCCCCAGCATTTT
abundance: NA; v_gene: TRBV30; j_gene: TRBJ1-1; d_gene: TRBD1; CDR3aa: CAWSAFGTGGAGTEAFF; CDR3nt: TGTGCCTGGAGTGCCTTTGGGACAGGGGGCGCAGGGACTGAAGCTTTCTTT
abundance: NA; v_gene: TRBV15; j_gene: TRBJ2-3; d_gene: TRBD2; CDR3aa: CATSSERGNSDTQYF; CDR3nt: TGTGCCACCAGCAGTGAGCGGGGGAACTCAGATACGCAGTATTTT
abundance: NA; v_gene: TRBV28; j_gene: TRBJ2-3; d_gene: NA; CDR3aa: CASSLIGTDSAKYF; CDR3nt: TGTGCCAGCAGTTTAATCGGAACAGACAGCGCCAAGTATTTT
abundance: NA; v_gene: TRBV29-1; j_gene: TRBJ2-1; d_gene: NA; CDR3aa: CSVEIVNYNEQFF; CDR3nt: TGCAGCGTTGAAATCGTAAACTACAATGAGCAGTTCTTC
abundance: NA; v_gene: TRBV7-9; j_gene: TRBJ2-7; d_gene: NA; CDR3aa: CASSFVMGSGGTYEQYF; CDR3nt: TGTGCCAGCAGCTTTGTGATGGGATCGGGCGGGACCTACGAGCAGTACTTC
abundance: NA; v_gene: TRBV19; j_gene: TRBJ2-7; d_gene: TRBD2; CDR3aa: CASSRLAGGAYEQYF; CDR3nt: TGTGCCAGTAGTAGACTAGCGGGCGGAGCCTACGAGCAGTACTTC
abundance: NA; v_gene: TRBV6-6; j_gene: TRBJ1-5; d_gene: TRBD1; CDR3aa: CASSYSRTGSNQPQHF; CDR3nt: TGTGCCAGCAGTTACTCCAGGACAGGGAGCAATCAGCCCCAGCATTTT
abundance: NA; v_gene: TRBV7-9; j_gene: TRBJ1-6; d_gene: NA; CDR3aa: CASSLDQGSSPLHF; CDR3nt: TGTGCCAGCAGCTTAGATCAGGGCAGTTCACCCCTCCACTTT
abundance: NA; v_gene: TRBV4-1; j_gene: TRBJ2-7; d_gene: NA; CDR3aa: CASSQEGGGLGEQYF; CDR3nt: TGCGCCAGCAGCCAAGAAGGAGGGGGCTTGGGCGAGCAGTACTTC
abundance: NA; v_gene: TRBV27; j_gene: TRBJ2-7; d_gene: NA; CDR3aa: CASSLVEGAYEQYF; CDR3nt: TGTGCCAGCAGTTTAGTTGAGGGGGCCTACGAGCAGTACTTC
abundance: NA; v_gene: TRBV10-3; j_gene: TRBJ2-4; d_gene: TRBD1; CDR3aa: CAISAVTGGKNIQYF; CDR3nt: TGTGCCATCAGCGCAGTTACAGGGGGGAAAAACATTCAGTACTTC
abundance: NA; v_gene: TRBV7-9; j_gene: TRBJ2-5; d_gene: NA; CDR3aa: CASSFPGNYPTQETQYF; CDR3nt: TGTGCCAGCAGCTTCCCGGGAAATTACCCAACGCAAGAGACCCAGTACTTC
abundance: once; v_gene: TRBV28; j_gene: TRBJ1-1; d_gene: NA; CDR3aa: CASSSGTSIPEAFF; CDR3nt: TGTGCCAGCAGTTCCGGGACATCGATACCTGAAGCTTTCTTT
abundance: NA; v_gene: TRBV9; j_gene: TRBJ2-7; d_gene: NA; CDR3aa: CASSVTGAGEQYF; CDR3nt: TGTGCCAGCAGCGTAACAGGGGCGGGGGAGCAGTACTTC
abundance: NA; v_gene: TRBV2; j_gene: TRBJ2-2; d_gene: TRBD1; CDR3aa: CASSAGGLNTGELFF; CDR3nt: TGTGCCAGCAGCGCAGGGGGTTTGAACACCGGGGAGCTGTTTTTT
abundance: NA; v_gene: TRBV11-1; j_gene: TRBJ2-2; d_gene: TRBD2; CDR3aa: CASSSPGGGDTGELFF; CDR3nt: TGTGCCAGCAGCTCACCCGGCGGGGGTGACACCGGGGAGCTGTTTTTT
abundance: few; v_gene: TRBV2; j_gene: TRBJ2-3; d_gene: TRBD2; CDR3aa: CASREDFADTQYF; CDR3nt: TGTGCCAGCCGGGAGGACTTTGCAGATACGCAGTATTTT
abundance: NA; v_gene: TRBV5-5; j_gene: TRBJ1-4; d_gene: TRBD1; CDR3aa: CASSGTGGGEKLFF; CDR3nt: TGTGCCAGCAGCGGGACAGGGGGAGGAGAAAAACTGTTTTTT
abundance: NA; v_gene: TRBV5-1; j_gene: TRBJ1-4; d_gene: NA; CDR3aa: CASSLRGGDSTNEKLFF; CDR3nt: TGCGCCAGCAGCCTGAGAGGGGGGGATTCAACTAATGAAAAACTGTTTTTT
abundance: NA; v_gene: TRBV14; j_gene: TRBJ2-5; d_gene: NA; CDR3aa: CASSQDTVQETQYF; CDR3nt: TGTGCCAGCAGCCAAGACACAGTACAAGAGACCCAGTACTTC
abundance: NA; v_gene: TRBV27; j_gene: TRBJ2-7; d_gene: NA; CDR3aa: CASSFPEGKQYF; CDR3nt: TGTGCCAGCAGTTTCCCGGAGGGAAAGCAGTACTTC
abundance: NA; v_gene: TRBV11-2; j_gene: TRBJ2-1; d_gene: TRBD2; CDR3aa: CASSPMASGANEQFF; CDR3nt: TGTGCCAGCAGCCCCATGGCTAGCGGGGCCAATGAGCAGTTCTTC
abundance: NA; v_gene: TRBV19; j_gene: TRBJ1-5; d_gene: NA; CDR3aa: CASSGPRVPNQPQHF; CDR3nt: TGTGCCAGTAGTGGCCCCCGGGTCCCAAATCAGCCCCAGCATTTT
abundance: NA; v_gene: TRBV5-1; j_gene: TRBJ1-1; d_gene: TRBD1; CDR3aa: CASSLGTGGNFMNTEAFF; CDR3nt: TGCGCCAGCAGCTTGGGAACAGGGGGTAACTTCATGAACACTGAAGCTTTCTTT
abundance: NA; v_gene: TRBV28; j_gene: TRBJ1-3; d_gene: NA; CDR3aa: CASSFARSSGNTIYF; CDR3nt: TGTGCCAGCTCCTTCGCCCGGTCCTCTGGAAACACCATATATTTT
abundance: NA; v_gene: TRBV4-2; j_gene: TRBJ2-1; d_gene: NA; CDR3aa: CASSQGPGINEQFF; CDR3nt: TGTGCCAGCAGCCAAGGCCCCGGGATCAATGAGCAGTTCTTC
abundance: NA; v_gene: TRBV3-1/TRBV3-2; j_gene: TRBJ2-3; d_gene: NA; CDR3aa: CASSQERTSASTDTQYF; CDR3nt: TGTGCCAGCAGCCAAGAGAGGACTTCCGCTAGCACAGATACGCAGTATTTT
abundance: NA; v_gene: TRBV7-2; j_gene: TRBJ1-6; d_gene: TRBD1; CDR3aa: CASSFTGASSPLHF; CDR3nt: TGTGCCAGCAGCTTCACAGGGGCGAGTTCACCCCTCCACTTT
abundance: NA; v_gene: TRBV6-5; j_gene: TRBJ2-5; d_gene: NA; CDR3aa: CASSYDGRGQETQYF; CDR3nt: TGTGCCAGCAGTTATGATGGTAGGGGACAAGAGACCCAGTACTTC
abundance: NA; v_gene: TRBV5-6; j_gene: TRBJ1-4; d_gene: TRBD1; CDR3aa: CASRFRDRPNEKLFF; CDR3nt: TGTGCCAGCAGATTCAGGGACAGACCAAATGAAAAACTGTTTTTT
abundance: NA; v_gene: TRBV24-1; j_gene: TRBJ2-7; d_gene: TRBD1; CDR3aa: CATSDLVNRGRSYEQYF; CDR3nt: TGTGCCACCAGTGATTTAGTTAACAGGGGGCGATCCTACGAGCAGTACTTC
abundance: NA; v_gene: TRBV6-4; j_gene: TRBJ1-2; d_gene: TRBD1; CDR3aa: CASSDGQGQTRGYTF; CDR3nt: TGTGCCAGCAGTGACGGACAGGGGCAGACCCGGGGCTACACCTTC
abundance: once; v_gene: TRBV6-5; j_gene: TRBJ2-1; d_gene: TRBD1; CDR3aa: CASRDTGGLYNEQFF; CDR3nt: TGTGCCAGCAGAGACACAGGGGGTTTATACAATGAGCAGTTCTTC
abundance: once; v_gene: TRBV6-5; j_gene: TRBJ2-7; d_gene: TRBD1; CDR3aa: CASSPTTGQGYEQYF; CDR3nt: TGTGCCAGCAGTCCGACGACTGGACAGGGGTACGAGCAGTACTTC
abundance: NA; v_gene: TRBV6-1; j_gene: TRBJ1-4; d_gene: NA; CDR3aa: CASSEVQGSEKLFF; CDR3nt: TGTGCCAGCAGTGAAGTTCAGGGGAGTGAAAAACTGTTTTTT
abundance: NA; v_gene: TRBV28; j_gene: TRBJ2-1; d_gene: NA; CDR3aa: CASSFEGTINEQFF; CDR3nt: TGTGCCAGCAGTTTCGAGGGTACCATCAATGAGCAGTTCTTC
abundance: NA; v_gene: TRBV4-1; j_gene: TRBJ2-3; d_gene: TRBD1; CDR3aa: CASSESGGLADTQYF; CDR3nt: TGCGCCAGCAGCGAATCAGGGGGTTTAGCAGATACGCAGTATTTT
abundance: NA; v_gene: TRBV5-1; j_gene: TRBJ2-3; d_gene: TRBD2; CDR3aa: CASSERLARRTDTQYF; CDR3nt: TGCGCCAGCAGCGAAAGACTAGCCCGCCGCACAGATACGCAGTATTTT
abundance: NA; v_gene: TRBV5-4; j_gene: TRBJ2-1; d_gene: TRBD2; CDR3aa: CASRPGLAGVREQFF; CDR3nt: TGTGCCAGCAGACCGGGGTTAGCGGGAGTAAGAGAGCAGTTCTTC
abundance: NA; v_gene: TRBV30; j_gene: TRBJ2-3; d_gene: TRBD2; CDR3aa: CAWSPTSGRGGSADTQYF; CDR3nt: TGTGCCTGGAGTCCAACCAGTGGGCGGGGGGGCAGCGCAGATACGCAGTATTTT
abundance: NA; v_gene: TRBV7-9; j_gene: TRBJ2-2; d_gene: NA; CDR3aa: CASSFRTNTGELFF; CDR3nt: TGTGCCAGCAGCTTTAGGACTAACACCGGGGAGCTGTTTTTT
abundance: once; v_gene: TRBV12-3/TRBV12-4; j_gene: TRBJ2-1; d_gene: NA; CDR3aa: CASRGDTAQFF; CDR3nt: TGTGCCAGCAGGGGCGACACGGCGCAGTTCTTC
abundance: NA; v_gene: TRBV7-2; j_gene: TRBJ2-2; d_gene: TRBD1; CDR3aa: CASSKDAGGSIGELFF; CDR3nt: TGTGCCAGCAGCAAAGACGCAGGGGGCAGTATCGGGGAGCTGTTTTTT
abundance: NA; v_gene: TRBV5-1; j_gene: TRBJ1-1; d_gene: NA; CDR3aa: CASSWAGDTEAFF; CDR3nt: TGCGCCAGCAGCTGGGCAGGGGACACTGAAGCTTTCTTT
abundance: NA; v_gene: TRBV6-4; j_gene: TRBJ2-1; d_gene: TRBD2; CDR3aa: CASSEREGRNEQFF; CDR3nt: TGTGCCAGCAGCGAGCGGGAGGGCCGCAATGAGCAGTTCTTC
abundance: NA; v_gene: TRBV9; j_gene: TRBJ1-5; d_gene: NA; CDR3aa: CASSQEGTLQPQHF; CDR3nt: TGTGCCAGCAGCCAGGAGGGGACCCTTCAGCCCCAGCATTTT
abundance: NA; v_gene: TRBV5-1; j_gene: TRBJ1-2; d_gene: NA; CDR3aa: CASNSGDINYGYTF; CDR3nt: TGCGCCAGCAACTCAGGGGATATCAACTATGGCTACACCTTC
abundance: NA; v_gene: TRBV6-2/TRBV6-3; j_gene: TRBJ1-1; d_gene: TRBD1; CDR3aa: CASSSHRGKNTEAFF; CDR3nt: TGTGCCAGCAGTTCCCACAGGGGGAAGAACACTGAAGCTTTCTTT
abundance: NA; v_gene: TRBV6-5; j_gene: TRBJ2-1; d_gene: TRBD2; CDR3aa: CASKVAGGLYNEQFF; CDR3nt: TGTGCCAGCAAAGTAGCGGGGGGGCTCTACAATGAGCAGTTCTTC
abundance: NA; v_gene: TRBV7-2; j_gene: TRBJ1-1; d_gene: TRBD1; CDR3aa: CASSPPGQVGF; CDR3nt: TGTGCCAGCAGCCCCCCTGGACAGGTGGGCTTT
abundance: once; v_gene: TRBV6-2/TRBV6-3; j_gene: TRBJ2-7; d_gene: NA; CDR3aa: CASSYNSPPGQYF; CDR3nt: TGTGCCAGCAGTTACAATAGCCCCCCCGGGCAGTACTTC
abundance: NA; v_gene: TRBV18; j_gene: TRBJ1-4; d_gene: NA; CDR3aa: CASSPGAANEKLFF; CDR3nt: TGTGCCAGCTCACCTGGGGCGGCTAATGAAAAACTGTTTTTT
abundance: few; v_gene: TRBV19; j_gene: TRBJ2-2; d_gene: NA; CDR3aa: CASSTRQTGELFF; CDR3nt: TGTGCCAGTAGTACTAGGCAAACCGGGGAGCTGTTTTTT